This T cell receptor (beta chain) originates from a study of response to subunit inactivated influenza vaccine. TCRdb recomputed calls from the RT-PCR reads with MiXCR, one row per CDR3 protein. The data hold about 780,000 distinct CDR3 sequences, with around 18% observed a single time. This clonotype was seen more than once but under ten times. The germline gives CDR1 LNHNV, CDR2 YYDKDF (reference sequence). The CDR3 is 16 amino acids. Trimming shortened V by 1 base and J by 3 bases, and 15 bases separated the two germline ends. The sample in question was PBMCs from blood, obtained 5 days after vaccination. The chain recombines TRBV15 with TRBJ1-2; possible D gene TRBD1, 6 bases. The clonotype was recovered from a man aged 50 or older who received an inactivated influenza vaccine. CDR3 sequence reads: CATSRGPGTFDYGYTF. CDR3 bases: TGTGCCACCAGCAGAGGTCCCGGGACATTTGACTATGGCTACACCTTC. Supplemented by reference TRBV15 and TRBJ1-2, the full variable domain reads DAMVIQNPRYQVTQFGKPVTLSCSQTLNHNVMYWYQQKSSQAPKLLFHYYDKDFNNEADTPDNFQSRRPNTSFCFLDIRSPGLGDTAMYLCATSRGPGTFDYGYTFGSGTRLTVV.